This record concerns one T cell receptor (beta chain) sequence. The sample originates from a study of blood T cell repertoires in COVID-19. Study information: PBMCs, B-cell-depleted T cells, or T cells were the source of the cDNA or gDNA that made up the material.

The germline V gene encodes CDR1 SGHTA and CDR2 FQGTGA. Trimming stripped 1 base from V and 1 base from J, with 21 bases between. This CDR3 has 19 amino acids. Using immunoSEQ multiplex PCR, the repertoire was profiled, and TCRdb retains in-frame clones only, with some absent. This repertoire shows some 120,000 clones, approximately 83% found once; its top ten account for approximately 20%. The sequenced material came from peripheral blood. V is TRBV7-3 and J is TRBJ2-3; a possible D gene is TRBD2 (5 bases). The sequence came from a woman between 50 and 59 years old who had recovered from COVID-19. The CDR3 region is CASSLKVSRSGWGTDTQYF. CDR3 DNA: TGTGCCAGCAGCTTAAAGGTCTCTCGATCGGGGTGGGGCACAGATACGCAGTATTTT.